A selection of T cell receptor beta chains follows, all from one sample in a study of T cells in Graves' hyperthyroidism and ophthalmopathy. Via MiXCR, TCRdb re-called the multiplex PCR reads, giving one row per CDR3 protein. Of roughly 660,000 distinct CDR3 sequences in the sample, approximately 15% were seen once. The sequenced sample consisted of blood. The receptor set was obtained from a man aged 45 to 65 with Graves' hyperthyroidism. CDR3s include the opening cysteine and the closing phenylalanine or tryptophan. A D gene is named only where the DNA matches it firmly. The size of a clone is reported for some rows only, either as once, few or many, or as a class for expanded clones.

V,length,D,J,size,CDR3,DNA
TRBV5-4,15,NA,TRBJ2-3,NA,CASTHGRGATDTQYF,TGTGCCAGCACCCACGGTCGGGGGGCCACAGATACGCAGTATTTT
TRBV6-1,13,NA,TRBJ1-1,many,CATYRGGYTEAFF,TGTGCCACGTACCGAGGGGGGTACACTGAAGCTTTCTTT
TRBV2,15,NA,TRBJ1-5,many,CASSTTGLDNQPQHF,TGTGCCAGCAGTACTACAGGGTTGGACAATCAGCCCCAGCATTTT
TRBV4-1,15,TRBD1,TRBJ2-7,many,CASSQEDRSSYEQYF,TGCGCCAGCAGCCAAGAGGACAGGAGCTCCTACGAGCAGTACTTC
TRBV5-1,16,TRBD2,TRBJ2-7,many,CASSLAPGLAVYEQYF,TGCGCCAGCAGCTTGGCCCCGGGACTAGCGGTCTACGAGCAGTACTTC
TRBV25-1,14,NA,TRBJ2-5,few,CASSEYEGRETQYF,TGTGCCAGCAGTGAATATGAGGGGCGGGAGACCCAGTACTTC
TRBV12-3/TRBV12-4,15,NA,TRBJ1-2,few,CASSWSQVPLAGYTF,TGTGCCAGCAGTTGGTCTCAGGTTCCCCTTGCAGGCTACACCTTC
TRBV6-1,14,TRBD2,TRBJ2-7,many,CASSPGGGAYEQYF,TGTGCCAGCAGCCCCGGGGGGGGGGCCTACGAGCAGTACTTC
TRBV11-2,13,NA,TRBJ2-7,many,CASSFSGPYEQYF,TGTGCCAGCAGCTTTTCGGGACCCTACGAGCAGTACTTC
TRBV2,16,TRBD2,TRBJ2-5,NA,CASKLGLAAGGETQYF,TGTGCCAGCAAATTGGGACTAGCGGCTGGAGGGGAGACCCAGTACTTC
TRBV19,13,NA,TRBJ2-1,NA,CASSIGGINEQFF,TGTGCCAGTAGTATTGGGGGAATCAATGAGCAGTTCTTC
TRBV29-1,13,TRBD2,TRBJ2-7,many,CSVVQREFSEQYF,TGCAGCGTTGTCCAGCGGGAGTTCTCCGAGCAGTACTTC
TRBV15,16,NA,TRBJ1-5,few,CATSRDKVAGVQPQHF,TGTGCCACCAGCAGAGATAAAGTGGCAGGGGTTCAGCCCCAGCATTTT
TRBV4-1,16,NA,TRBJ1-4,NA,CASSQGRTASNEKLFF,TGCGCCAGCAGCCAAGGACGAACGGCGTCTAATGAAAAACTGTTTTTT
TRBV6-5,14,NA,TRBJ2-3,many,CASSYSGSTDTQYF,TGTGCCAGCAGTTACTCTGGCAGCACAGATACGCAGTATTTT
TRBV6-2/TRBV6-3,16,NA,TRBJ1-4,NA,CASSYSGPRDGEKLFF,TGTGCCAGCAGTTACTCAGGCCCGAGGGACGGTGAAAAACTGTTTTTT
TRBV29-1,14,NA,TRBJ2-1,few,CSVVSRDSYNEQFF,TGCAGCGTTGTTAGCAGGGACTCCTACAATGAGCAGTTCTTC
TRBV28,15,NA,TRBJ1-5,many,CASSLVDRVGQPQHF,TGTGCCAGCAGTTTAGTCGACCGAGTAGGGCAGCCCCAGCATTTT
TRBV12-3/TRBV12-4,17,NA,TRBJ1-2,many,CASSLVPFRDRNYGYTF,TGTGCCAGCAGTTTAGTCCCCTTCAGGGATCGTAACTATGGCTACACCTTC
TRBV5-1,13,NA,TRBJ2-7,NA,CASSLWGLDEQYF,TGCGCCAGCAGCTTGTGGGGGCTGGACGAGCAGTACTTC
TRBV27,15,NA,TRBJ2-1,NA,CASTRALSSYNEQFF,TGTGCCAGCACCAGGGCCTTGAGCTCCTACAATGAGCAGTTCTTC
TRBV4-1,17,NA,TRBJ1-1,many,CASSPGRLLMGNTEAFF,TGCGCCAGCAGCCCGGGACGGCTCCTCATGGGGAACACTGAAGCTTTCTTT
TRBV12-3/TRBV12-4,13,NA,TRBJ2-5,many,CASTRTVQETQYF,TGTGCCAGCACCCGGACCGTACAAGAGACCCAGTACTTC
TRBV9,14,NA,TRBJ2-2,NA,CASSVVGESGELFF,TGTGCCAGCAGCGTAGTAGGGGAAAGCGGGGAGCTGTTTTTT
TRBV3-1,16,NA,TRBJ2-3,NA,CASSQGVGGSTDTQYF,TGTGCCAGCAGCCAAGGGGTGGGCGGGAGCACAGATACGCAGTATTTT
TRBV5-4,18,TRBD2,TRBJ2-7,NA,CASSLSIRSLAGATEQYF,TGTGCCAGCAGCTTGTCTATCAGGTCACTAGCGGGAGCGACCGAGCAGTACTTC
TRBV28,13,NA,TRBJ2-7,NA,CASRPPPSDEQYF,TGTGCCAGCAGGCCCCCCCCTAGTGACGAGCAGTACTTC
TRBV28,14,TRBD2,TRBJ2-3,many,CASRSAGGTDTQYF,TGTGCCAGCAGGTCAGCGGGAGGCACAGATACGCAGTATTTT
TRBV28,14,NA,TRBJ1-1,NA,CASSLGALSTEAFF,TGTGCCAGCAGTTTAGGGGCCTTGAGCACTGAAGCTTTCTTT
TRBV18,14,NA,TRBJ2-3,many,CASSPTGVKDTQYF,TGTGCCAGCTCACCCACGGGCGTGAAAGATACGCAGTATTTT
TRBV30,16,NA,TRBJ2-1,many,CAWSTGVAANYNEQFF,TGTGCCTGGAGTACCGGGGTAGCGGCCAACTACAATGAGCAGTTCTTC
TRBV18,15,NA,TRBJ1-1,many,CASSPSEGTNTEAFF,TGTGCCAGCTCCCCAAGCGAGGGAACGAACACTGAAGCTTTCTTT
TRBV18,15,NA,TRBJ2-1,NA,CASSRRLPSSNEQFF,TGTGCCAGCTCACGGCGACTACCCTCCTCCAATGAGCAGTTCTTC
TRBV28,13,NA,TRBJ2-5,many,CASSGTAEETQYF,TGTGCCAGCAGTGGGACGGCTGAAGAGACCCAGTACTTC
TRBV11-3,16,NA,TRBJ2-3,many,CASSLGSSTSTDTQYF,TGTGCCAGCAGCTTAGGGTCATCTACAAGCACAGATACGCAGTATTTT
TRBV12-3/TRBV12-4,11,NA,TRBJ1-2,NA,CASQSSYGYTF,TGTGCCAGCCAGTCAAGCTATGGCTACACCTTC
TRBV28,14,NA,TRBJ1-1,few,CASSFGGRGTEAFF,TGTGCCAGCAGTTTCGGGGGGCGAGGCACTGAAGCTTTCTTT
TRBV4-2,14,NA,TRBJ2-3,few,CASSQDRAGDTQYF,TGTGCCAGCAGCCAAGATAGAGCGGGAGATACGCAGTATTTT
TRBV29-1,15,TRBD2,TRBJ2-1,many,CSVERGTSVYNEQFF,TGCAGCGTTGAACGCGGGACTAGCGTTTACAATGAGCAGTTCTTC
TRBV27,14,NA,TRBJ2-2,few,CASSLLEDTGELFF,TGTGCCAGCAGTTTACTGGAGGACACCGGGGAGCTGTTTTTT
TRBV29-1,14,TRBD2,TRBJ2-4,few,CSVELAGVINIQYF,TGCAGCGTTGAGCTAGCGGGAGTTATTAACATTCAGTACTTC
TRBV29-1,14,NA,TRBJ2-1,NA,CSVDWGESYNEQFF,TGCAGCGTTGATTGGGGGGAATCCTACAATGAGCAGTTCTTC
TRBV20-1,15,NA,TRBJ2-2,few,CSARWTTVGTGELFF,TGCAGTGCTAGATGGACGACCGTAGGCACCGGGGAGCTGTTTTTT
TRBV30,12,NA,TRBJ1-4,NA,CAWSRSREKLFF,TGTGCCTGGTCGAGGTCTAGGGAAAAACTGTTTTTT
TRBV7-6,15,TRBD2,TRBJ2-3,few,CASSSSGLSTDTQYF,TGTGCCAGCAGCTCTAGCGGACTTAGCACAGATACGCAGTATTTT